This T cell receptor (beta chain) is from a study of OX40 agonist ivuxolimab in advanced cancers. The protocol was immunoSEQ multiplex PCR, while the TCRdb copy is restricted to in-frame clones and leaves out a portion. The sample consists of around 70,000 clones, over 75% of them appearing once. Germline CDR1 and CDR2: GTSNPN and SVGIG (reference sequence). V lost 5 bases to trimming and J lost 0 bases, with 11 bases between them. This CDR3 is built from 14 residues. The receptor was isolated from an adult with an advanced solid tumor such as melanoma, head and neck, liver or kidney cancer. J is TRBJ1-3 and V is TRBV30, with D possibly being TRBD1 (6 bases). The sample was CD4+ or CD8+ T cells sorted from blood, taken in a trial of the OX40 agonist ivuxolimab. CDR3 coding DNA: TGTGCCTGGGCCAGGGGCAGCTCTGGAAACACCATATATTTT. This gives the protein CAWARGSSGNTIYF.